Listed here are 8 T cell receptor beta chains from one sample, sequenced in a study of PD-1 blockade in classical Hodgkin lymphoma. Assay: immunoSEQ multiplex PCR; the TCRdb copy retains only in-frame clones and omits some. Of 75,000 to 100,000 clones in the sample, roughly 88% are singletons; the top ten hold 12%. Every patient experienced relapse after autologous stem cell transplantation, and brentuximab vedotin exposure varied. Sample: peripheral blood mononuclear cells (PBMCs), taken at baseline. These receptor sequences come from a human donor with classical Hodgkin lymphoma.

The chain links TRBV19 to TRBJ2-7; the match to TRBD2 covers 11 bases. CDR1 is LNHDA, CDR2 SQIVND, per germline (reference sequence). This CDR3 spans 18 amino acids. V shed 6 bases and J 0 bases; nucleotides not matched to a gene: 13. CDR3 amino acids: CASSPSGRIPGSSYEQYF. As DNA, the CDR3 is TGTGCCAGTAGCCCTAGCGGGAGGATACCCGGTAGCTCCTACGAGCAGTACTTC.

A remark on this clone: Other DNA sequences in this specimen translate into the identical CDR3. J is TRBJ2-7 and V is TRBV5-1; TRBD1 agrees at 11 bases. V was clipped by 4 bases and J by 7 bases; unmatched bases: 7. The CDR3 length is 14 residues. From germline, CDR1 is SGHRS and CDR2 YFSETQ. This chain's CDR3 is CASSAGQGAGEQYF. CDR3 bases: TGCGCCAGCAGCGCAGGACAGGGGGCTGGGGAGCAGTACTTC.

Only a few counts were recorded for this clone. V and J are TRBV11-2 and TRBJ2-2; TRBD1 aligns across 7 bases. The V and J ends lost 1 base and 6 bases, in that order; junction bases with no gene match: 8. The CDR3 consists of 16 residues. Germline lookup yields CDR1 SGHAT and CDR2 FQNNGV. The CDR3, as DNA: TGTGCCAGCAGCTTAGGCATGGCAGGGGGATCCGGGGAGCTGTTTTTT. It yields the protein CASSLGMAGGSGELFF.

The CDR3 protein is CASSLAADSSGEQYF. The CDR3, as DNA: TGCGCCAGCAGCTTGGCTGCTGACTCCTCAGGGGAGCAGTACTTC. The chain joins TRBV5-1 to TRBJ2-7, with TRBD1 as a possible D gene (5 bases). Germline-derived CDR1 and CDR2 are SGHRS and YFSETQ. Deletions cut 0 bases from V and 7 bases from J, with 17 bases between. This CDR3 has 15 amino acids.

The V gene is TRBV7-8, the J gene TRBJ1-1; D might be TRBD1 (5 bases). With 5 bases removed from V and 0 bases from J, the gap between germline ends came to 7 bases. CDR1 and CDR2 (germline): SGHVS, FQNEAQ. This CDR3 comprises 13 residues. As DNA, the CDR3 is TGTGCCAGCAGCCCACAGGTGAACACTGAAGCTTTCTTT. It codes for CASSPQVNTEAFF.

The chain carries TRBV19 and TRBJ1-5; D ambiguous. Trimming took off 7 bases at V and 0 bases at J, with 13 bases between the two ends. The CDR3 consists of 15 residues. CDR1 and CDR2 from the germline V gene are LNHDA and SQIVND (reference sequence). CDR3 bases: TGTGCCAGTATAGCGGGTCTTTATAGCAATCAGCCCCAGCATTTT. Its translation is CASIAGLYSNQPQHF.

This rearrangement joins TRBV5-1 to TRBJ2-1, with D tentatively TRBD1 (5 bases). Trimming removed 0 bases from V and 7 bases from J, with 11 bases in between. Germline loops: CDR1 SGHRS, CDR2 YFSETQ. There are 14 residues in the CDR3. CDR3 sequence reads: CASSLGTRANEQFF. CDR3 coding DNA: TGCGCCAGCAGCTTGGGGACCAGGGCTAATGAGCAGTTCTTC.

The rearrangement uses TRBV10-3 and TRBJ2-1; TRBD1 matches 8 bases. The CDR3 consists of 15 residues. Germline trimming cut 10 bases from V and 7 bases from J; bases unmatched to any gene: 15. Germline values: CDR1 ENHRY, CDR2 SYGVKD. As DNA, the CDR3 is TGTGCCACCACTCTCGGACAGGGCGCGGGTAATGAGCAGTTCTTC. Translation: CATTLGQGAGNEQFF.